This T cell receptor (beta chain) was recorded in a study of identical twins. Study-level results: The study found excess low generation probability among twin-shared out-of-frame alpha sequences.

Each CDR3 protein gets one entry after TCRdb re-called the 5' RACE reads with MiXCR. The sample lists fewer than 250,000 distinct CDR3 sequences; roughly 10% were seen once. Comments on this clonotype: The antigen remains undetermined.

Trimming took off 1 base at V and 9 bases at J, with 12 bases between the two ends. The CDR3 contains 13 residues. The rearrangement links TRBV12-3 or TRBV12-4 to TRBJ1-1; D is uncertain. The TCR sequence derives from a woman aged 18-29 years in good health. Material: memory (CD45RO+) T cells sorted from blood. CDR3 DNA: TGTGCCAGCAGTTTAGGGTTAGGAGCAAAAGCTTTCTTT. Encoded protein: CASSLGLGAKAFF.